Reported below is one TCR beta chain. Its antigen is still unknown. The CDR3 spans 13 residues. The V end lost 3 bases, the J end lost 2 bases, and 2 bases lay between the germline ends. Per germline, CDR1 LGHDT and CDR2 YNNKEL (reference sequence). This entry is derived from a study of Ad26.COV2.S vaccination and SARS-CoV-2 variants. The study, taken as a whole, reports: From the TCR breadth and depth analyses, total T cell responses may have been underestimated. The study found higher spike-specific TCR breadth in vaccine than placebo recipients.

The data were produced by immunoSEQ multiplex PCR, yet TCRdb's version contains in-frame clones alone and is incomplete. The table shows roughly 410,000 clones, with about four fifths occurring only once. Treatment described: roughly 20 received Ad26.COV2.S at low or high dose, single or two shots; about five received placebo; per-sample allocation not given. The investigators took samples on day 63 after the first vaccine or placebo injection. The material was peripheral blood, obtained in a trial of Ad26.COV2.S vaccine versus placebo. The clonotype comes from a person between 18 and 65 years old who received the Ad26.COV2.S COVID-19 vaccine or a placebo. The rearrangement links TRBV3-1 (or the pseudogene TRBV3-2) to TRBJ1-6; D remains ambiguous. As DNA, the CDR3 is TGTGCCAGCAGCCAGCCCTATAATTCACCCCTCCACTTT. Translated: CASSQPYNSPLHF.